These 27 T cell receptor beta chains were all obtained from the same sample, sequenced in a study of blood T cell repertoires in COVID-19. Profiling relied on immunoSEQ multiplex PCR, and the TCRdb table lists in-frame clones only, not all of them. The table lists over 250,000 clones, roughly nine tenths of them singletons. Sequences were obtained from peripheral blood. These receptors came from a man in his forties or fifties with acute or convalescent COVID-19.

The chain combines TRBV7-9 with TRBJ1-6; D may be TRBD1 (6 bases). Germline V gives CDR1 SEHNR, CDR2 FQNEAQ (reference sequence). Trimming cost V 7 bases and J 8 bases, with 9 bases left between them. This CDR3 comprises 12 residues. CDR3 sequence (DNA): TGTGCCAGCAAGGGGGGGGATTCACCCCTCCACTTT. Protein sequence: CASKGGDSPLHF.

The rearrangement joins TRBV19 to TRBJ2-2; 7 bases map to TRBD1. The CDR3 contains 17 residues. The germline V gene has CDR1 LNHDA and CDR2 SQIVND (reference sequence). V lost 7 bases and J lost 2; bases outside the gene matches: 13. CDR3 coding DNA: TGTGCCAGTACCCAAGACAGGGCCGCGTTAAACACCGGGGAGCTGTTTTTT. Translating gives CASTQDRAALNTGELFF. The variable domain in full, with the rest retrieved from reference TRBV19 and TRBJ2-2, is DGGITQSPKYLFRKEGQNVTLSCEQNLNHDAMYWYRQDPGQGLRLIYYSQIVNDFQKGDIAEGYSVSREKKESFPLTVTSAQKNPTAFYLCASTQDRAALNTGELFFGEGSRLTVL.

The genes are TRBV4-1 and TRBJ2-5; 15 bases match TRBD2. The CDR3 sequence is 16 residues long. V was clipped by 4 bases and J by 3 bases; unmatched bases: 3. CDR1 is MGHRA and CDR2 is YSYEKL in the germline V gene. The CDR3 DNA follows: TGCGCCAGCAGCCGGACTAGCGGGGGGGCGGAAGAGACCCAGTACTTC. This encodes CASSRTSGGAEETQYF.

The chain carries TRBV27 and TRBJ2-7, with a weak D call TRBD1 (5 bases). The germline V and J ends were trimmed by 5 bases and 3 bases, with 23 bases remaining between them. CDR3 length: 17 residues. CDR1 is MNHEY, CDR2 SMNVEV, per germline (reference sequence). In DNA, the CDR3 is TGTGCCAGCAGTCCCAGTATGGGGCACCGTATCCTCTACGAGCAGTACTTC. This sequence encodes CASSPSMGHRILYEQYF.

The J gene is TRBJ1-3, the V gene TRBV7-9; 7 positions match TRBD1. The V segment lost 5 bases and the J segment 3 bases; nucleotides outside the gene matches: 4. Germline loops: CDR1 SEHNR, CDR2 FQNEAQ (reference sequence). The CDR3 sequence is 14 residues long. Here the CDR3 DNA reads TGTGCCAGCAGCCTGACAGGGAGTGGAAACACCATATATTTT. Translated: CASSLTGSGNTIYF.

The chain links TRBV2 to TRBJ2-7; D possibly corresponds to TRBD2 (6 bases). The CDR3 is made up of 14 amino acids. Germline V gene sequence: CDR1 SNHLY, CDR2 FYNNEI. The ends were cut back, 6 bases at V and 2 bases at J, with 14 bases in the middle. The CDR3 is CASRPGLLAYEQYF. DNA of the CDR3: TGTGCCAGCAGGCCGGGACTCCTGGCCTACGAGCAGTACTTC.

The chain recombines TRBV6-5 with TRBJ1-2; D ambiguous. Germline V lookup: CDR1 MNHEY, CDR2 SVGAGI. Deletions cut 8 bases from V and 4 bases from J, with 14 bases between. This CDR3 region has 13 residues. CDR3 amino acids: CASHYGEGYGYTF. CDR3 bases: TGTGCCAGCCACTACGGGGAAGGCTATGGCTACACCTTC.

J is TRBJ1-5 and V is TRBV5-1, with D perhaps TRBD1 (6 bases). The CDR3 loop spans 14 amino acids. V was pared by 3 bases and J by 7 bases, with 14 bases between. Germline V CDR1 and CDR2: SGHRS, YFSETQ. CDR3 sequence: CASSWSQGGQPQHF. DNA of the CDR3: TGCGCCAGCAGCTGGTCACAGGGAGGGCAGCCCCAGCATTTT.

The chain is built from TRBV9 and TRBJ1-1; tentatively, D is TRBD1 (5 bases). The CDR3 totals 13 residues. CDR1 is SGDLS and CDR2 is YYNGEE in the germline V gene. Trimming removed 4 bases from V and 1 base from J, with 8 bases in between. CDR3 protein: CASSWRGNTEAFF. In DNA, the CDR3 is TGTGCCAGCAGCTGGAGGGGGAACACTGAAGCTTTCTTT.

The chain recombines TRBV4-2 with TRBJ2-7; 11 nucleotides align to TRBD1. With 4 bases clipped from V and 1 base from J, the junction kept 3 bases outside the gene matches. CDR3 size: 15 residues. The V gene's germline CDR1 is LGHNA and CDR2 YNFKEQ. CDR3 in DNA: TGTGCCAGCAGCCTAGGACAGGGGGCATCCTACGAGCAGTACTTC. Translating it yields CASSLGQGASYEQYF.

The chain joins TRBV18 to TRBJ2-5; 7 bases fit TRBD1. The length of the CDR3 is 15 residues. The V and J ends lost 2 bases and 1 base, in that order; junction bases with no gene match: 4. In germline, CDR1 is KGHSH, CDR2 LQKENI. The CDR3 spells CASSPRDSPQETQYF. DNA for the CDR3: TGTGCCAGCTCACCAAGGGACAGCCCCCAAGAGACCCAGTACTTC. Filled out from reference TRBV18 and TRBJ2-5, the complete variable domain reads NAGVMQNPRHLVRRRGQEARLRCSPMKGHSHVYWYRQLPEEGLKFMVYLQKENIIDESGMPKERFSAEFPKEGPSILRIQQVVRGDSAAYFCASSPRDSPQETQYFGPGTRLLVL.

In DNA, the CDR3 is TGTGCCGCATTTAAACATAAGTACTTC. Translating gives CAAFKHKYF. The genes are TRBV5-3 and TRBJ2-7; no reliable D call. TRBV5-3 is an ORF, and what it does is uncertain. This CDR3 comprises 9 residues. With 10 bases removed from V and 11 bases from J, the gap between germline ends came to 13 bases.

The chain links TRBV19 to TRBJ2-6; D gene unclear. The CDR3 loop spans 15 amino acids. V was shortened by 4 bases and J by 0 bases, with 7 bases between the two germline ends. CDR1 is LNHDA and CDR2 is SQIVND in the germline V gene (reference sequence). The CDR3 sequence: CASSTDISGANVLTF. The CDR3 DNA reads TGTGCCAGTAGTACCGACATCTCTGGGGCCAACGTCCTGACTTTC.

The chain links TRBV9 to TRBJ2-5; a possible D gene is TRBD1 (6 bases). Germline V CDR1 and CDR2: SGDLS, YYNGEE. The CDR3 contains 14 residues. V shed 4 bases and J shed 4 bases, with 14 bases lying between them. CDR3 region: CASSTAGVRETQYF. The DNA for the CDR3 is TGTGCCAGCAGCACAGCAGGGGTCCGAGAGACCCAGTACTTC.

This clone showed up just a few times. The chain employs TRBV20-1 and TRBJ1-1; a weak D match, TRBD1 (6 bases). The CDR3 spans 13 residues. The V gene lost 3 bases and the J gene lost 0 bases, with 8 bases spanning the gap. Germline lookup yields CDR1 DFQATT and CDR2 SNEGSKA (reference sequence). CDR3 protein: CSASGGLNTEAFF. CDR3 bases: TGCAGTGCTAGTGGGGGCCTGAACACTGAAGCTTTCTTT.

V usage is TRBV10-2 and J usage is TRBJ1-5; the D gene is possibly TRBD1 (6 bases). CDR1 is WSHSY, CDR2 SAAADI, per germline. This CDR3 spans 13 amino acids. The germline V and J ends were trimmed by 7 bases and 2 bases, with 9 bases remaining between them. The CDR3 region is CASKQGRNQPQHF. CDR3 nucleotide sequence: TGCGCCAGCAAACAGGGACGCAATCAGCCCCAGCATTTT.

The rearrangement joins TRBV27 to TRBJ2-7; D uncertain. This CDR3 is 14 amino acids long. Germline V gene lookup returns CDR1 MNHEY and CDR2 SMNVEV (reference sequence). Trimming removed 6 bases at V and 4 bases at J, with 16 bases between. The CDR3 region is CASRLWASSYEQYF. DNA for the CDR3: TGTGCCAGCAGGCTCTGGGCCTCATCATACGAGCAGTACTTC.

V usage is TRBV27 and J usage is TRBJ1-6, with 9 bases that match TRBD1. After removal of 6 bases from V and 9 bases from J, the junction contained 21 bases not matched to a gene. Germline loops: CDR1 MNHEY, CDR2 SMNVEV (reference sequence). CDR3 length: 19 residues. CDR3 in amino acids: CASSPAHNPTGTGSSPLHF. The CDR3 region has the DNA TGTGCCAGCAGCCCAGCCCATAACCCTACCGGGACAGGGTCTTCACCCCTCCACTTT.

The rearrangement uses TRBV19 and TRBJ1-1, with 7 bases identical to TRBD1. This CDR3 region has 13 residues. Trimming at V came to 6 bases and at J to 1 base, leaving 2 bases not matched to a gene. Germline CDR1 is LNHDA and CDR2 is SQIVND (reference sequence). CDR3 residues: CASRDRRNTEAFF. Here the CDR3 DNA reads TGTGCCAGTAGGGACAGGAGGAACACTGAAGCTTTCTTT.

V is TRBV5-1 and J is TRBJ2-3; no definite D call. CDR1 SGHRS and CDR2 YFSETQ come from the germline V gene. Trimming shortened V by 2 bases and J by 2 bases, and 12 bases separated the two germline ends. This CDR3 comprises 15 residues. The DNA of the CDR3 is TGCGCCAGCAGCTTTAACGGAAGACTCACAGATACGCAGTATTTT. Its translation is CASSFNGRLTDTQYF.

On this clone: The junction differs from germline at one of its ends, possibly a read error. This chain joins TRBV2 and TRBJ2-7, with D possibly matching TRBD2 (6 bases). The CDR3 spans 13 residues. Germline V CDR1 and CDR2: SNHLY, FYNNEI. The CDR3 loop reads CASSERLTGEQYF. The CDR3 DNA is TGTGCCAGCAGTGAGAGGTTAACGGGGGAGCAATACTTC.

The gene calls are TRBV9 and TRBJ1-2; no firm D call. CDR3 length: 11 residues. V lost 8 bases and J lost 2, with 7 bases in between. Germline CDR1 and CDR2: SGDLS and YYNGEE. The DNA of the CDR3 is TGTGCCAGTTCGGTAAACTATGGCTACACCTTC. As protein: CASSVNYGYTF.

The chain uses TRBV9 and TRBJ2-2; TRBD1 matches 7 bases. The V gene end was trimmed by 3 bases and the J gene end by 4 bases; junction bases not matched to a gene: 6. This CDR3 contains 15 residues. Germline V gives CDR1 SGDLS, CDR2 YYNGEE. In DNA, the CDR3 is TGTGCCAGCAGCGACGACAGGGATGGCACCGGGGAGCTGTTTTTT. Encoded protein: CASSDDRDGTGELFF.

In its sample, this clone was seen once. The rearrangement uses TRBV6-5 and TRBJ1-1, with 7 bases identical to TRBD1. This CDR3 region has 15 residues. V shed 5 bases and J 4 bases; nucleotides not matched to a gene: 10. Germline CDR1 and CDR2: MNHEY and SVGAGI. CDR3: CASSRTVQGGTEAFF. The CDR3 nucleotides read TGTGCCAGCAGTAGGACTGTTCAGGGGGGCACTGAAGCTTTCTTT.

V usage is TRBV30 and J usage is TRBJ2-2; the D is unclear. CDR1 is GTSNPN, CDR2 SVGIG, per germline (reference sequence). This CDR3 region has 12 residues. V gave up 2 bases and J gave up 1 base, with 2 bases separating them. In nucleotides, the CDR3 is TGTGCCTGGAGTCAGAACACCGGGGAGCTGTTTTTT. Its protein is CAWSQNTGELFF.

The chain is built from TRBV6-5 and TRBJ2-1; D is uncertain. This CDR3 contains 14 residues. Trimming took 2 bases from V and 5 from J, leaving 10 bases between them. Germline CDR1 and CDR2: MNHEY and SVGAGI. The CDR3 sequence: CASSYETTHNEQFF. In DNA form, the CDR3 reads TGTGCCAGCAGTTACGAGACAACCCACAATGAGCAGTTCTTC.

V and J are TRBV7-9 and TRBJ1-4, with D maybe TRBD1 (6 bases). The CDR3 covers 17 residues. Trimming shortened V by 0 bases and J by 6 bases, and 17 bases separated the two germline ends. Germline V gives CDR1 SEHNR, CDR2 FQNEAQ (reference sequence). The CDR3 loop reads CASSLARIGDKYEKLFF. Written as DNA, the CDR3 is TGTGCCAGCAGCTTAGCGCGCATTGGGGACAAGTATGAAAAACTGTTTTTT.